These 9 T cell receptor beta chains share one sample of origin, sequenced in a study of CD8 T cells in ankylosing spondylitis. TCRdb re-called the 5' RACE reads through MiXCR, storing one row per CDR3 protein. Of about 160,000 distinct CDR3 sequences in the sample, around a tenth are singletons; the top ten hold less than 15%. The sample taken for sequencing was blood, either unsorted or a sorted T cell fraction (not recorded which). The receptors were gathered from a female donor with ankylosing spondylitis or in good health (not recorded which).

This chain links TRBV28 with TRBJ1-4; D gene ambiguous. CDR1 is MDHEN and CDR2 is SYDVKM in the germline V gene. The CDR3 totals 11 residues. With 3 bases removed from V and 6 bases from J, the gap between germline ends came to 2 bases. This CDR3 reads CASSFDEKLFF. The CDR3, as DNA: TGTGCCAGCAGTTTCGATGAAAAACTGTTTTTT.

This clonotype was detected many times. The V call is TRBV20-1, the J call TRBJ2-7; TRBD1 aligns across 8 bases. CDR3 length: 15 residues. The ends lost 1 base at V and 0 bases at J; junction bases unmatched: 5. CDR1 is DFQATT, CDR2 SNEGSKA, per germline (reference sequence). DNA for the CDR3: TGCAGTGCTAGAGGTGGGACAGGCCCCTCCTACGAGCAGTACTTC. Protein: CSARGGTGPSYEQYF.

The chain has TRBV7-3 and TRBJ2-1; D may be TRBD2 (5 bases). CDR1 and CDR2 from the germline V gene are SGHTA and FQGTGA. Between the trimmed V and J ends, which lost 2 bases and 7 bases, there was a span of 18 bases. The CDR3 sequence is 16 residues long. This CDR3 is CASSLGVGLAGNEQFF. As DNA, the CDR3 is TGTGCCAGCAGCTTAGGCGTAGGTCTAGCTGGTAATGAGCAGTTCTTC.

This clonotype occurred many times. This sequence joins TRBV7-9 and TRBJ1-2; 7 bases agree with TRBD1. J lost 2 bases, V lost 5 bases, and 2 bases had no gene match. Germline lookup yields CDR1 SEHNR and CDR2 FQNEAQ (reference sequence). The CDR3 covers 13 residues. CDR3 loop: CASSQDRNYGYTF. The CDR3 coding sequence is TGTGCCAGCAGCCAGGACAGGAACTATGGCTACACCTTC.

CDR3: CASSSGAGKGPQHF. The CDR3 DNA reads as TGTGCCAGCAGCTCAGGGGCTGGTAAGGGGCCCCAGCATTTT. This chain links TRBV27 with TRBJ1-5; D perhaps matches TRBD1 (6 bases). The CDR3 extends over 14 amino acids. V was cut by 6 bases and J by 9 bases, with 18 bases left in between. From germline, CDR1 is MNHEY and CDR2 SMNVEV (reference sequence).

This clonotype was seen only a few times. The rearrangement links TRBV12-3 or TRBV12-4 to TRBJ2-1; D is possibly TRBD2 (7 bases). CDR3 size: 17 residues. V was clipped by 4 bases and J by 7 bases, with 23 bases between them. The DNA of the CDR3 is TGTGCCAGCAGTTACCCAGTAAGGGGGAGGGCCGGGAATGAGCAGTTCTTC. Its protein product is CASSYPVRGRAGNEQFF.

This clonotype was seen at least ten times. This chain joins TRBV7-2 and TRBJ2-7; unclear D gene. Trimming cost V 3 bases and J 7 bases, with 10 bases left between them. Germline V gene data show CDR1 as SGHTA and CDR2 as FQGNSA. The CDR3 is made up of 12 amino acids. The CDR3 loop is CASSFGSEEQYF. For the CDR3, the DNA is TGTGCCAGCAGCTTTGGGTCTGAAGAGCAGTACTTC.

The genes are TRBV7-9 and TRBJ2-1, with 8 bases lining up with TRBD2. CDR1 and CDR2 from the germline V gene are SEHNR and FQNEAQ (reference sequence). The CDR3 contains 16 residues. V was clipped by 1 base and J by 9 bases; unmatched bases: 11. The CDR3 loop reads CASSLVTGGLAFEQFF. The CDR3 DNA sequence: TGTGCCAGCAGCTTAGTAACTGGCGGACTAGCTTTTGAGCAGTTCTTC.

The genes are TRBV4-3 and TRBJ2-2, with 10 positions matching TRBD1. This CDR3 is built from 16 residues. Trimming cost V 0 bases and J 3 bases; bases outside gene matches: 1. CDR1 LGHNA and CDR2 YSLEER come from the germline V gene. The CDR3 nucleotides are TGCGCCAGCAGCCAAGACGGGACAGGGGACACCGGGGAGCTGTTTTTT. Translating it yields CASSQDGTGDTGELFF.